Listed below are T cell receptor beta chains from one sample, sequenced in a study of control samples from healthy donors and cancer patients. The table came from immunoSEQ multiplex PCR; TCRdb's copy has only in-frame clones and leaves some out. The data hold over 150,000 clones, with nearly 96% observed a single time. Sequenced input: blood. These TCRs come from a woman under 40 in good health. Both conserved end residues are part of each CDR3.

J gene | V gene | CDR3 protein
TRBJ1-5 | TRBV20-1 | CSAREDQPQHF
TRBJ2-1 | TRBV7-9 | CASSFPGQSYNEQFF
TRBJ2-3 | TRBV11-2 | CASSLGTDTQYF
TRBJ1-2 | TRBV5-1 | CASRTGTGDGYGYTF
TRBJ1-1 | TRBV3-1/TRBV3-2 | CASSQVNELEAFF
TRBJ2-1 | TRBV9 | CASSGDRTSGRAFLGFNEQFF
TRBJ1-1 | TRBV5-1 | CASSLQGNTEAFF
TRBJ2-3 | TRBV25-1 | CASSEPSSGRGTDTQYF
TRBJ2-7 | TRBV28 | CASSPGGESLTYEQYF
TRBJ1-1 | TRBV4-1 | CASSQDPGNRAFF
TRBJ2-5 | TRBV19 | CASRGQGQETQYF
TRBJ2-1 | TRBV6-1 | CASSEWSSYNEQFF
TRBJ1-1 | TRBV28 | CASRLQETEAFF
TRBJ1-5 | TRBV6-5 | CASSPRGDQPQHF
TRBJ2-1 | TRBV10-1 | CASSEAGLRDEQFF
TRBJ1-1 | TRBV21-1 | CASSKDQDLMKQPGTFF
TRBJ2-2 | TRBV24-1 | CATSDWGRGRDTGELFF
TRBJ2-5 | TRBV12-3/TRBV12-4 | CASSRRQETQYF
TRBJ1-2 | TRBV19 | CASSIGGSYYGYTF
TRBJ2-5 | TRBV11-2 | CASSLGASEGETQYF
TRBJ1-2 | TRBV9 | CASSVARGRGRSYGYTF
TRBJ1-2 | TRBV5-6 | CASSSPGQIYGYTF
TRBJ1-2 | TRBV6-5 | CASSYSTGGIRGYTF
TRBJ2-1 | TRBV29-1 | CSVPAPGGSYNEQFF
TRBJ2-2 | TRBV28 | CASSASFSGGRVGELFF
TRBJ1-1 | TRBV29-1 | CSVEPGVWNTEAFF
TRBJ2-7 | TRBV2 | CASRPTGYEQYF
TRBJ2-3 | TRBV2 | CASILRALFAEDTQYF
TRBJ2-3 | TRBV7-9 | CASSSGLAGHTQYF
TRBJ1-6 | TRBV5-6 | CASSLGRNNSPLHF
TRBJ1-2 | TRBV24-1 | CATSDGGYEGYGYTF
TRBJ1-6 | TRBV4-1 | CASSPTGQGTSPLHF
TRBJ2-7 | TRBV10-3 | CAIRGGDVSYEQYF
TRBJ2-3 | TRBV28 | CASSRRLAGGGDTQYF
TRBJ2-5 | TRBV28 | CASSLTSGTKTQYF
TRBJ1-3 | TRBV19 | CARLSTIYF
TRBJ1-1 | TRBV2 | CAITGRNTEAFF
TRBJ2-6 | TRBV7-3 | CASSLTGQGAGSGANVLTF
TRBJ1-1 | TRBV7-9 | CASSRGTGFTEAFF
TRBJ2-1 | TRBV2 | CASRQGWDSYNEQFF
TRBJ2-3 | TRBV27 | CASSPQRLAGGGTDTQYF
TRBJ2-2 | TRBV10-3 | CAISFHTGELFF
TRBJ2-3 | TRBV5-1 | CASSLYLPGTDTQYF
TRBJ1-4 | TRBV4-1 | CASSQPRTATNEKLFF
TRBJ2-3 | TRBV6-5 | CASSLRDADTQYF
TRBJ1-2 | TRBV5-6 | CASSSTRGVAYGYTF